This TCR beta chain was identified during a study of T-cell memory formation after mild COVID-19. Study-wide points: Among contracting clones, CD4+ were mainly CM/EM and CD8+ enriched in EMRA.

TCRdb re-called the 5' RACE reads through MiXCR, storing one row per CDR3 protein. The table shows some 68,000 distinct CDR3 sequences, with over 15% occurring only once. Note on this clonotype: Its cognate antigen is unknown.

Sequenced: PBMCs or a T cell subset sorted from them (not recorded which). The origin of this receptor is an adult woman who had mild COVID-19 (a few samples of this study predate the infection). Cell type and time point are not known.

Here the CDR3 DNA reads TGCGCCAGCAGCCAAGGGGACGGCTCCTACAATGAGCAGTTCTTC. This translates into CASSQGDGSYNEQFF. The chain joins TRBV4-1 to TRBJ2-1; tentatively, D is TRBD1 or TRBD2 (5 bases each). Germline CDR1 reads MGHRA; CDR2 reads YSYEKL. The V gene lost 1 base and the J gene lost 0 bases, with 7 bases spanning the gap. This CDR3 spans 15 amino acids.